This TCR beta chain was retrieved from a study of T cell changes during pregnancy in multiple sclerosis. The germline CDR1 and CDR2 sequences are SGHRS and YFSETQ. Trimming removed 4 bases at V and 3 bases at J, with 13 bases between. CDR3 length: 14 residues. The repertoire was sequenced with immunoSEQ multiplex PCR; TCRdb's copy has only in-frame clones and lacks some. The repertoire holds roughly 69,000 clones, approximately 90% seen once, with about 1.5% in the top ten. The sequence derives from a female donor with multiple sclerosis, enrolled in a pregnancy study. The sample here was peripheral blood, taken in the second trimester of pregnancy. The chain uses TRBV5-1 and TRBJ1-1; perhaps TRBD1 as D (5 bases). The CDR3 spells CASSRGRGDTEAFF. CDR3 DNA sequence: TGCGCCAGCAGCCGAGGAAGGGGCGACACTGAAGCTTTCTTT.